This entry features one T cell receptor beta chain sequence. The target antigen is unknown. Clones were sequenced by immunoSEQ multiplex PCR, and TCRdb holds only the in-frame ones, with some missing. Here the sample spans 150,000 to 200,000 clones, roughly 80% being singletons. The sample is drawn from a study of cytomegalovirus exposure and HLA in healthy donors. Overall study context: The same platform was used for the 120 validation repertoires and the roughly 640 first-cohort repertoires, a later analysis reported. Overall study results and limits: High sensitivity and specificity were reportedly achieved when the classifier diagnosed cytomegalovirus status.

The CDR3 extends over 15 amino acids. J gave up 5 bases and V 7 bases, and 9 bases lay outside the gene matches. Germline CDR1 MDHEN, CDR2 SYDVKM. The chain combines TRBV28 with TRBJ2-3, with 10 positions matching TRBD2. The sample taken for sequencing was PBMCs. The TCR sequence derives from a man aged 18 to 29 in good health and CMV-seropositive. Here the CDR3 reads CASTKREGRRDTQYF. The CDR3 DNA is TGTGCCAGCACCAAGCGGGAGGGCCGGAGAGATACGCAGTATTTT.